This T cell receptor beta chain was sequenced for a study of blood T cell repertoires in COVID-19. Study details: Sample material is recorded as cDNA or gDNA derived from T cells, B-cell-depleted T cells, or PBMCs.

The table came from immunoSEQ multiplex PCR; TCRdb's copy has only in-frame clones and leaves some out. The data hold roughly 200,000 clones, with approximately 80% observed a single time. Germline V gene data show CDR1 as KGHSY and CDR2 as FQNENV. The V gene lost 4 bases and the J gene lost 6 bases, with 16 bases spanning the gap. The CDR3 is 15 residues long. The sequence came from a man aged 50-60 years who had recovered from COVID-19. The sequencing sample was made of peripheral blood. V is TRBV16 and J is TRBJ1-5; perhaps TRBD1 as D (5 bases). The CDR3 protein is CASSLGLAGSQPQHF. The CDR3 coding sequence is TGTGCCAGCAGCCTGGGACTCGCCGGCAGTCAGCCCCAGCATTTT.